Listed below are T cell receptor beta chains from one sample, sequenced in a study of CD8 T cells in Susac syndrome. TCRdb reprocessed the immunoSEQ multiplex PCR reads via MiXCR and lists one record per CDR3 protein. The table has under 150,000 distinct CDR3 sequences, roughly 94% seen once. Sequenced material: CD4+ T cells from PBMCs. All receptors derive from a human donor with multiple sclerosis. The CDR3 runs from the conserved cysteine through the conserved F or W. D genes are given only for firm matches. Only part of the rows carry a size: once, few, many, or a class if the clone is expanded.

v_call	d_call	clone_size	j_call	cdr3_nt	cdr3_aa
TRBV30	-	-	TRBJ1-2	TGTGCCTGGAGTGACGGGAACTATGGCTACACCTTC	CAWSDGNYGYTF
TRBV2	-	-	TRBJ2-1	TGTGCCAGCAGTGAGACAGCTACACATGGAAATGAGCAGTTCTTC	CASSETATHGNEQFF
TRBV18	TRBD1	-	TRBJ2-7	TGTGCCAGCTCATCTCCCGGGACAGGGATCTCCTACGAGCAGTACTTC	CASSSPGTGISYEQYF
TRBV5-1	-	-	TRBJ2-5	TGCGCCAGCAGCTCGACCTCGGTGTCCGAGACCCAGTACTTC	CASSSTSVSETQYF
TRBV29-1	-	-	TRBJ2-2	TGCAGCGGTGCCAGGGGGGAGGACACCGGGGAGCTGTTTTTT	CSGARGEDTGELFF
TRBV7-8	TRBD1	once	TRBJ1-1	TGTGCCAGCAGCTTAGCCAACCCTGGACAGGGAGAAGCTTTCTTT	CASSLANPGQGEAFF
TRBV6-2/TRBV6-3	-	-	TRBJ1-6	TGTGCCAGCAAAGCCCCCGTATATAATTCACCCCTCCACTTT	CASKAPVYNSPLHF
TRBV9	-	-	TRBJ2-7	TGTGCCAGCAGCTCAGGTGGGTCTGTGGGGCAGTACTTC	CASSSGGSVGQYF
TRBV5-1	TRBD1	-	TRBJ2-5	TGCGCCAGCAGCTCACAGGGGGGAGAAGAGACCCAGTACTTC	CASSSQGGEETQYF
TRBV30	TRBD1	-	TRBJ1-1	TGTGCCTGGACCCGGGACAGGGCGATGAACACTGAAGCTTTCTTT	CAWTRDRAMNTEAFF
TRBV19	-	-	TRBJ1-5	TGTGCCAGTAGTCCGATACGGGATCAGCCCCAGCATTTT	CASSPIRDQPQHF
TRBV7-9	-	-	TRBJ1-4	TGTGCCAGCAGCTCCGGGGGTGAAAAACTGTTTTTT	CASSSGGEKLFF
TRBV5-1	TRBD1	once	TRBJ1-1	TGCGCCAGCAGCCGCCGGACAGGGGAGAACACTGAAGCTTTCTTT	CASSRRTGENTEAFF
TRBV12-3/TRBV12-4	-	-	TRBJ2-1	TGTGCCAGCAGTTTTTGGGGGAATGAGCAGTTCTTC	CASSFWGNEQFF
TRBV4-2	-	-	TRBJ1-1	TGTGCCAGCAGCCAAGTGGTATCCGTCCACACTGAAGCTTTCTTT	CASSQVVSVHTEAFF
TRBV25-1	-	-	TRBJ1-2	TGTGCCAGCACTCCCCGGGTGGCGTCTCATGGCTACACCTTC	CASTPRVASHGYTF
TRBV5-1	-	-	TRBJ2-1	TGCGCCAGCAGCTTGAAACAGGAGTTGCGTGAGCAGTTCTTC	CASSLKQELREQFF
TRBV7-8	-	-	TRBJ2-1	TGTGCCAGCAGCCTATCCTCCATGGGAGCCTACAATGAGCAGTTCTTC	CASSLSSMGAYNEQFF
TRBV7-9	-	-	TRBJ2-2	TGTGCCAGCAGCTTACTAAGCACCGGGGAGCTGTTTTTT	CASSLLSTGELFF
TRBV7-7	TRBD2	-	TRBJ2-7	TGTGCCAGCAGCCCTCGTGGGGGGCGCGGGAGGCCCTACGAGCAGTACTTC	CASSPRGGRGRPYEQYF
TRBV19	-	once	TRBJ2-4	TGTGCCAGTAGTACCGGGGACACCCCCAAAAACATTCAGTACTTC	CASSTGDTPKNIQYF
TRBV29-1	-	-	TRBJ1-1	TGCAGCGTGAGGCAGGGCGTAGTAGGGTCTGAAGCTTTCTTT	CSVRQGVVGSEAFF
TRBV13	-	-	TRBJ1-2	TGTGCCAGCAGCTTAGGCCGAGAACTGGGCTACACCTTC	CASSLGRELGYTF
TRBV6-2/TRBV6-3	TRBD1	-	TRBJ1-4	TGTGCCAGCAGCAACCGACAGGGGTCAACTAATGAAAAACTGTTTTTT	CASSNRQGSTNEKLFF
TRBV7-9	-	-	TRBJ1-4	TGTGCCAGCAGGTTAGACGGAAATGAAAAACTGTTTTTT	CASRLDGNEKLFF
TRBV7-9	-	-	TRBJ2-5	TGTGCCAGCAGCTTAGCCGGGACCTACCAAGAGACCCAGTACTTC	CASSLAGTYQETQYF
TRBV9	-	-	TRBJ2-2	TGTGCCAGCAAGTCGGGGGTGGTCACCGGGGAGCTGTTTTTT	CASKSGVVTGELFF
TRBV5-1	TRBD1	-	TRBJ2-2	TGCGCCAGCAGCCCAGGACAGGGGTTGAACACCGGGGAGCTGTTTTTT	CASSPGQGLNTGELFF
TRBV19	TRBD2	-	TRBJ2-2	TGTGCCAGTAGTATAGCCGGGACTAGTAAAAACGGGGAGCTGTTTTTT	CASSIAGTSKNGELFF
TRBV7-9	-	once	TRBJ2-6	TGTGCCAGCAGCTTTACTTCCTCTGGGGCCAACGTCCTGACTTTC	CASSFTSSGANVLTF
TRBV12-3/TRBV12-4	TRBD1	-	TRBJ2-3	TGTGCCAGCACCAGGGACAGGGCGGTCGATACGCAGTATTTT	CASTRDRAVDTQYF
TRBV6-6	-	-	TRBJ2-7	TGTGCCAGCAGTGCCGGACAGTCCTTCTACGAGCAGTACTTC	CASSAGQSFYEQYF
TRBV12-5	-	-	TRBJ1-5	TGTGCTAGTGGTTTCCGTAGCAATCAGCCCCAGCATTTT	CASGFRSNQPQHF
TRBV27	TRBD1	-	TRBJ1-2	TGTGCCAGCAGTTCCCCCCTACAGGGGGTTCATGGCTACACCTTC	CASSSPLQGVHGYTF
TRBV19	-	-	TRBJ2-2	TGTGCCAGTAGAAATTGGGGAGGATACACCGGGGAGCTGTTTTTT	CASRNWGGYTGELFF
TRBV29-1	-	-	TRBJ2-6	TGCAGCGTTCCCCTCTCTGGGGCCAACGTCCTGACTTTC	CSVPLSGANVLTF
TRBV10-2	-	-	TRBJ1-1	TGCGCCAGCAGTCCACAGGGTGGATACACTGAAGCTTTCTTT	CASSPQGGYTEAFF